The clone carrying this T cell receptor (beta chain) was seen only a few times. What it binds is not known. MiXCR, run by TCRdb on the 5' RACE reads, gives a single entry per CDR3 protein. The repertoire consists of a few hundred thousand distinct CDR3 sequences, with around 20% occurring once and the leading ten covering roughly 12%. This sample stems from a study of identical twins. General study findings and limits: The authors noted that invariant MAIT and iNKT cells could partly confound zero-insertion analyses. Alpha sequences that were out-of-frame and twin-shared showed an excess of low generation probability. Excess twin sharing in beta out-of-frame sequences was weaker. A cross-sectional statistical analysis, not follow-up of the same donors, supported the conclusions.

This CDR3 has 15 residues. Germline loops: CDR1 MDHEN, CDR2 SYDVKM. With 3 bases clipped from V and 1 base from J, the junction kept 6 bases outside the gene matches. This receptor was taken from a man between 45 and 60 years old in good health. Material for sequencing was naive T cells sorted from blood. The chain combines TRBV28 with TRBJ2-7, with 7 bases fitting TRBD1. The CDR3 region has the DNA TGTGCCAGCAGTTTTCCCCCGGGACAGTCCTACGAGCAGTACTTC. It yields the protein CASSFPPGQSYEQYF.